Listed below are T cell receptor beta chains from one sample, sequenced in a study of early T cells in non-severe SARS-CoV-2 infection. MiXCR, applied by TCRdb to the 5' RACE reads, yields one record per CDR3 protein. This table holds 60,000 to 75,000 distinct CDR3 sequences, 10% to 15% found once. Sequencing used whole blood. The receptors were sampled from an adult who was a healthcare worker with PCR-confirmed SARS-CoV-2 infection or an uninfected control (not recorded which). CDR3s include the opening cysteine and the closing phenylalanine or tryptophan. D genes are given only for firm matches. Some rows mark clone size as missing; the rest say once, few, many or name a class of expanded clone.

V gene	D gene	J gene	clone size	CDR3 protein	CDR3 DNA
TRBV7-9	NA	TRBJ2-1	many	CASSSLVGSRNEQFF	TGTGCCAGCAGCTCTCTAGTAGGATCCAGAAATGAGCAGTTCTTC
TRBV28	TRBD1	TRBJ1-5	many	CASSRDSSNQPQHF	TGTGCCAGCAGTCGGGACAGTAGCAATCAGCCCCAGCATTTT
TRBV12-3/TRBV12-4	TRBD2	TRBJ2-1	NA	CASSGGSSYNEQFF	TGTGCCAGCAGCGGGGGGAGCTCCTACAATGAGCAGTTCTTC
TRBV7-2	NA	TRBJ1-1	many	CASSLVIWGEAFF	TGTGCCAGCAGCTTAGTCATCTGGGGTGAAGCTTTCTTT
TRBV5-6	NA	TRBJ2-3	NA	CASSFGIASDTQYF	TGTGCCAGCAGCTTCGGAATAGCGAGCGATACGCAGTATTTT
TRBV7-9	NA	TRBJ2-1	NA	CASSQGRRGFF	TGTGCCAGCAGCCAGGGCCGGAGGGGGTTCTTC
TRBV5-1	NA	TRBJ2-3	NA	CASGETPGSTDTQYF	TGCGCCAGCGGAGAGACCCCTGGGAGCACAGATACGCAGTATTTT
TRBV12-3/TRBV12-4	NA	TRBJ2-3	few	CASIQGQSTDTQYF	TGTGCCAGCATCCAGGGGCAGTCTACAGATACGCAGTATTTT
TRBV7-2	NA	TRBJ1-2	NA	CASSPPTGLWHGYTF	TGTGCCAGCAGCCCCCCCACAGGGCTCTGGCATGGCTACACCTTC
TRBV3-1	NA	TRBJ2-6	few	CASRKSGANVLTF	TGTGCCAGCAGGAAGTCTGGGGCCAACGTCCTGACTTTC
TRBV4-2	TRBD2	TRBJ2-7	many	CASSQGDYNYEQYF	TGTGCCAGCAGCCAAGGGGACTATAACTACGAGCAGTACTTC
TRBV6-5	TRBD1	TRBJ2-7	NA	CASSADRGLQYF	TGTGCCAGCAGCGCGGACAGGGGACTGCAGTACTTC
TRBV11-1	NA	TRBJ2-7	few	CASSLTPSYEQYF	TGTGCCAGCAGCTTGACACCCTCCTACGAGCAGTACTTC
TRBV27	NA	TRBJ1-1	many	CASRLRGNTEAFF	TGTGCCAGCCGGTTAAGGGGGAACACTGAAGCTTTCTTT
TRBV7-2	NA	TRBJ2-2	NA	CASSQGGVLTGELFF	TGTGCCAGCAGCCAGGGCGGAGTTCTCACCGGGGAGCTGTTTTTT
TRBV2	NA	TRBJ1-1	NA	CASRQYTEAFF	TGTGCCAGCAGACAGTACACTGAAGCTTTCTTT
TRBV4-1	NA	TRBJ2-4	many	CASSQGFLRTKNIQYF	TGCGCCAGCAGCCAAGGCTTTCTGCGGACCAAAAACATTCAGTACTTC
TRBV2	TRBD2	TRBJ2-7	many	CASRATSGGYEQYF	TGTGCCAGCAGAGCGACTAGCGGGGGCTACGAGCAGTACTTC
TRBV4-1	NA	TRBJ1-4	NA	CASSPSRGGNEKLFF	TGCGCCAGCAGCCCGAGTAGAGGGGGGAATGAAAAACTGTTTTTT
TRBV7-2	NA	TRBJ2-3	few	CASSFGGASDTQYF	TGTGCCAGCAGCTTCGGGGGCGCCTCAGATACGCAGTATTTT
TRBV5-1	NA	TRBJ1-6	few	CASSSEPTGRNSPLHF	TGCGCCAGCAGCTCCGAACCGACAGGAAGGAATTCACCCCTCCACTTT
TRBV5-1	NA	TRBJ2-2	NA	CASAIANTGELFF	TGCGCCAGCGCCATCGCGAACACCGGGGAGCTGTTTTTT
TRBV6-8	NA	TRBJ1-5	few	CASSYLTHSNQPQHF	TGTGCCAGCAGTTACTTGACACATAGCAATCAGCCCCAGCATTTT